This T cell receptor beta chain emerged from a study of blood T cell repertoires in COVID-19. Whole-study context: The samples span acute and convalescent COVID-19 from the United States, Italy and Spain. Sources were T cells, B-cell-depleted T cells, or PBMCs; the material itself was cDNA or gDNA.

The CDR3 runs 15 residues. V lost 1 base, J lost 8 bases, and 17 bases lay in between. Germline CDR1 is LGHNA and CDR2 is YSLEER. Authors' processing steps: Researchers report that nucleated cell counts were estimated from reference gene primer amplification. TCRdb's copy holds only in-frame clones and misses some; the assay was immunoSEQ multiplex PCR. From that table come the V and J calls and clone size; the DNA was used to work out D and trimming. There are around 94,000 clones in the sample; around 85% occur only once, and nearly 3.5% lies in the top ten. The rearrangement links TRBV4-3 to TRBJ1-2, with D perhaps TRBD1 (6 bases). The origin of this receptor is a man aged 50 or older with acute or convalescent COVID-19. The sequencing sample was made of peripheral blood. DNA for the CDR3: TGCGCCAGCAGCCAAGTACCGGCAGGGGCAAGAGGCTACACCTTC. Translation: CASSQVPAGARGYTF.